This T cell receptor beta chain was identified during a study of T cells after yellow fever vaccination (dated by TCRdb to between 2019 and 2020). With regard to the full study: The SMART-Seq v4 Ultra Low Input RNA kit was used to prepare libraries from fractions with low cell numbers. To follow T-cell clones before and after primary and booster YFV17D yellow fever vaccination, bulk TCR alpha and beta repertoires were sequenced over time. Two healthy male donors, one aged 18 to 30 and one aged 30 to 40 years, made up the cohort. Bulk PBMC replicates and cell subsets were isolated from blood drawn at multiple timepoints before and after both primary and secondary immunization. Study-wide conclusions, independent of this receptor: The study included only a couple of donors, which limits how far the findings can be generalized. Computational filtering was required because FACS-sorted repertoires could contain abundant contaminating clonotypes from the bulk population. The secondary T-cell response was weaker than the primary response but faster, peaking on day 5 instead of day 15. A small fraction of clonotypes appeared in both the CD4 and CD8 compartments, likely as a result of convergent recombination. After the booster, most clones that had expanded after primary vaccination were detected again (approximately 95% of CD4 and over 75% of CD8), suggesting broad maintenance of memory.

The treatment or condition label, as the study defines it: live attenuated yellow fever vaccine strain. At each blood-draw timepoint, two biological replicates of bulk PBMCs were obtained. PBMCs were isolated from peripheral blood using a standard Ficoll-Paque protocol. RNA was extracted with TriZol from bulk PBMCs, CD4 and CD8 fractions, and dextramer-positive and dextramer-negative fractions. The trim is 0 bases for V and 3 bases for J, with a gap of 3 bases between the germline ends. Spanning cysteine to phenylalanine, the CDR3 consists of 13 amino acids. Here the CDR3 DNA is all that survives: 39 bases in frame from base 1. CDR1 and CDR2, per the germline V gene, are SGHRS and YFSETQ. For this clonotype: Its recognized antigen is unknown. Base qualities are not recorded, but no much larger clone differs from it by a single base.

The instrument was an Illumina NovaSeq 6000. TCR cDNA was made using 5'RACE template switching, a step that added a universal primer site and unique molecular identifiers. cDNA synthesis was primed from both the TCR alpha and TCR beta constant segments. Libraries were amplified in two PCR steps, with sample barcodes and sequencing adapters added in the second step. Sequencing of the libraries was done on either Illumina HiSeq 2500 (2x100 bp) or NovaSeq (2x150 bp). Per the original workflow: Reads were demultiplexed and collapsed into UMI consensus sequences with MIGEC, and V(D)J alignment was performed with MiXCR. Vaccine-responding clonotypes were defined with edgeR using replicate PBMC samples, requiring FDR below 0.01 and a log2 fold change above 5 up to day 15. Each bulk clonotype was labeled CD4 or CD8 based on which sequenced repertoire, CD4 or CD8, contained the clonotype at higher abundance. TCRdb ran its own pipeline on the public reads, namely fastp trimming at Q25 and MiXCR clone calling, and kept in-frame beta chains. CDR3 protein sequences are deduplicated, and each keeps its most common genes and DNA. The V and J calls come from TCRdb's annotation, not from the publication. This sample is represented by about 340,000 distinct CDR3 sequences; about 4% of them were singletons. The ten most abundant clones make up 24% of the sample.

Source: PBMCs, taken 5 days after the yellow fever booster vaccination. The chain joins TRBV5-1 to TRBJ1-4, with no reliable assignment of the D segment. The clonotype originates from a man aged 18 to 30 who received the YFV17D yellow fever vaccine. The CDR3: CASSLGSNEKLFF. The nucleotide sequence is given as TGCGCCAGCAGCTTGGGTTCTAATGAAAAACTGTTTTTT.